Listed below are T cell receptor beta chains from one sample, sequenced in a study of cytomegalovirus exposure and HLA in healthy donors. Repertoires were generated with immunoSEQ multiplex PCR, while TCRdb's copy carries only in-frame clones and drops some. The repertoire holds about 110,000 clones, with roughly 79% as singletons. Sequencing was carried out using PBMCs. Receptor source: a woman in her twenties or thirties in good health and CMV-seronegative. Each CDR3 is given with its conserved first and last residue. D genes are given only for firm matches. Rows may omit the clone size; those that give it use once, few, many or a size class.

.	TRBV7-9	.	TRBJ2-2	CASSSPETLSGGELFF	TGTGCCAGCAGCTCCCCGGAGACTTTAAGCGGCGGGGAGCTGTTTTTT
once	TRBV6-6	.	TRBJ1-4	CASSYGTGADEKLFF	TGTGCCAGCAGTTACGGGACGGGAGCGGATGAAAAACTGTTTTTT
.	TRBV30	TRBD2	TRBJ2-7	CAWGGAGGPAYEQYF	TGTGCCTGGGGTGGAGCGGGAGGGCCCGCCTACGAGCAGTACTTC
.	TRBV2	.	TRBJ1-6	CASRNDRQAGLSPLHF	TGTGCCAGCAGAAATGACAGACAGGCCGGTCTGTCACCCCTCCACTTT
.	TRBV5-1	TRBD2	TRBJ2-3	CASSLGASGSTDTQYF	TGCGCCAGCAGCTTGGGCGCTAGCGGGAGCACAGATACGCAGTATTTT
.	TRBV9	TRBD1	TRBJ1-2	CASSDLATGRYGYTF	TGTGCCAGCAGCGACCTCGCGACAGGGCGGTATGGCTACACCTTC
.	TRBV28	TRBD1	TRBJ2-3	CASRETGADTQYF	TGTGCCAGCAGGGAGACAGGGGCAGATACGCAGTATTTT
.	TRBV11-2	.	TRBJ2-6	CASSSLRGIGANVLTF	TGTGCCAGCAGCTCGCTCCGGGGAATTGGGGCCAACGTCCTGACTTTC
once	TRBV7-9	TRBD2	TRBJ2-1	CSSSSGLAGGLRYNEQFF	TGTTCCAGCAGCTCCGGACTAGCGGGTGGTTTACGGTACAATGAGCAGTTCTTC
.	TRBV12-2	.	TRBJ1-3	CASRPARTASGNTIYF	TGTGCAAGTCGCCCGGCAAGGACAGCCTCTGGAAACACCATATATTTT
.	TRBV9	TRBD2	TRBJ2-1	CASSAGGASGRSNEQFF	TGTGCCAGCAGCGCGGGGGGGGCTAGCGGGAGGAGCAATGAGCAGTTCTTC
.	TRBV7-8	TRBD1	TRBJ2-3	CASSFLRDRDTDTQYF	TGTGCCAGCAGCTTTCTCCGGGACAGGGACACAGATACGCAGTATTTT
.	TRBV29-1	TRBD2	TRBJ2-5	CSGLDSGGEKETQYF	TGCAGCGGTCTTGATAGCGGGGGAGAGAAGGAGACCCAGTACTTC
.	TRBV20-1	.	TRBJ2-1	CSTGHNEQFF	TGCAGTACAGGCCACAATGAGCAGTTCTTC
.	TRBV5-4	TRBD2	TRBJ2-1	CASTVGAGGPTEQFF	TGTGCCAGCACCGTAGGAGCGGGAGGGCCCACTGAGCAGTTCTTC
.	TRBV4-1	.	TRBJ2-2	CASSQGRTRGTGELFF	TGCGCCAGCAGCCAAGGCCGGACGAGAGGGACCGGGGAGCTGTTTTTT
.	TRBV7-9	.	TRBJ1-1	CASSLPVEAEAFF	TGTGCCAGCAGCTTACCCGTCGAGGCTGAAGCTTTCTTT
.	TRBV7-6	TRBD2	TRBJ2-7	CASSLGAGAYEQYF	TGTGCCAGCAGCTTAGGAGCGGGGGCCTACGAGCAGTACTTC
.	TRBV7-9	TRBD1	TRBJ1-2	CASSRPLDRGDGYTF	TGTGCCAGCAGCCGGCCCCTCGACAGGGGCGATGGCTACACCTTC
.	TRBV11-2	.	TRBJ2-5	CASSSLPFRINQETQYF	TGTGCCAGCAGCTCACTACCGTTTCGAATAAACCAAGAGACCCAGTACTTC
once	TRBV2	TRBD1	TRBJ2-7	CASRSGTGGYEQYF	TGTGCCAGCAGAAGCGGGACAGGGGGCTACGAGCAGTACTTC
few	TRBV7-7	.	TRBJ2-3	CASSLGRGPTDTQYF	TGTGCCAGCAGCTTAGGGAGGGGGCCCACAGATACGCAGTATTTT
.	TRBV7-9	TRBD2	TRBJ2-3	CASSLVSSGSDTQYF	TGTGCCAGCAGCTTAGTTTCTAGCGGATCAGATACGCAGTATTTT
.	TRBV2	.	TRBJ2-2	CASYRTTTGELFF	TGTGCCAGTTATAGGACTACAACCGGGGAGCTGTTTTTT
.	TRBV7-6	.	TRBJ2-3	CASSPVAAPYTDTQYF	TGTGCCAGCAGCCCCGTCGCGGCCCCGTACACAGATACGCAGTATTTT
.	TRBV10-1	TRBD2	TRBJ2-1	CATTRLAGGTSYNEQFF	TGCGCCACCACTCGGCTAGCGGGAGGGACCTCCTACAATGAGCAGTTCTTC